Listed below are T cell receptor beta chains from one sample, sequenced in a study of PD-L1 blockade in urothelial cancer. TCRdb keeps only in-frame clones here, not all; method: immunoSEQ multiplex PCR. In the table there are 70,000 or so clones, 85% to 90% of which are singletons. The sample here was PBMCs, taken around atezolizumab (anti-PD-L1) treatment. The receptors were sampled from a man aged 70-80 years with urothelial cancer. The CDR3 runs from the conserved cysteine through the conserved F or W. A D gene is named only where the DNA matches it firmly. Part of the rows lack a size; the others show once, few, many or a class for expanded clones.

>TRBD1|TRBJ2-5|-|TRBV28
TGTGCCAGCAGCCCCTACAGGGGACAAGAGACCCAGTACTTC
CASSPYRGQETQYF
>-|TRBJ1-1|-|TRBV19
TGTGCCAGTAGTATTAGGACAAATATGAACACTGAAGCTTTCTTT
CASSIRTNMNTEAFF
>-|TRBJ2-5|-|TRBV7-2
TGTGCCAGCAGCTTAAGGTGGGCAGCCCAAGAGACCCAGTACTTC
CASSLRWAAQETQYF
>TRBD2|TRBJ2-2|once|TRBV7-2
TGTGCCAGCAGCTTAATTCCGGGAGGGCCTTTCGGGGAGCTGTTTTTT
CASSLIPGGPFGELFF
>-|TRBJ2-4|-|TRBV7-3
TGTGCCAGCAGCTTAACGTTGTTTAGGACAAAAAACATTCAGTACTTC
CASSLTLFRTKNIQYF
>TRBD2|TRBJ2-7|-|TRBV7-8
TGTGCCAGCAGCCCCCGCGCTAGCGGGTATTACGAGCAGTACTTC
CASSPRASGYYEQYF
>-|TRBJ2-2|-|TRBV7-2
TGTGCCAGCAGCTTAGGGACAGTCACCGGGGAGCTGTTTTTT
CASSLGTVTGELFF
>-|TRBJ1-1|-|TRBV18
TGTGCCAGCTCACCAGGGGGCTCGAACACTGAAGCTTTCTTT
CASSPGGSNTEAFF
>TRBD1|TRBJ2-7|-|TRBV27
TGTGCCAGCACCCTCCTGCCGGGACAGGGTAAAGTGGGGGCCTACGAGCAGTACTTC
CASTLLPGQGKVGAYEQYF
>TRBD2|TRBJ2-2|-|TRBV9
TGTGCCAGCAACCCCTTAGCGGGAGTAGGCACCGGGGAGCTGTTTTTT
CASNPLAGVGTGELFF
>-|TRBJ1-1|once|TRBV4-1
TGCGCCAGCAGCCAAGGAATGGGACACGAATGGGGAGCTTTCTTT
CASSQGMGHEWGAFF
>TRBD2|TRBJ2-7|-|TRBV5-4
TGTGCCAGCAGTCATAAGACTAGCGGATCCTACGAGCAGTACTTC
CASSHKTSGSYEQYF
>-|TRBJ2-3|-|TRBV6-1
TGTGCCAGCAGCCAACTAGCCCTCTATTCAGATACGCAGTATTTT
CASSQLALYSDTQYF
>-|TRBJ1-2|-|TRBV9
TGTGCCAGCAGCGTAAAATCCCTACAGGGCTACACCTTC
CASSVKSLQGYTF
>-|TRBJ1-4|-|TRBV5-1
TGCGCCAGCAGCTTCGGACTGACTAATGAAAAACTGTTTTTT
CASSFGLTNEKLFF
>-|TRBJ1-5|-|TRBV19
TGTGCCACCAGTAGGGGGAGAGACAGATTCGTCAATCAGCCCCAGCATTTT
CATSRGRDRFVNQPQHF
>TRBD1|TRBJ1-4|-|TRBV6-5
TGTGCCAGCAGTTTCGACAGGGGGGAACTGTTTTTT
CASSFDRGELFF
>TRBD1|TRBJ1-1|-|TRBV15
TGTGCCACCAGCAGAGAGACAGGGATCGGGACTGAAGCTTTCTTT
CATSRETGIGTEAFF
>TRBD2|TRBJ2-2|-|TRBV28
TGTGCCAGCAGCCCCGGACTAGCGGGAGCCACCGGGGAGCTGTTTTTT
CASSPGLAGATGELFF
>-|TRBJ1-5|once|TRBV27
TGTGCCAGCAGTCCCCGGAGGACCCAGCCCCAGCATTTT
CASSPRRTQPQHF
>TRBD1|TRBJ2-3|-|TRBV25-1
TGTGCCAGCAGTGGGGGACAGGGTTGGACAGATACGCAGTATTTT
CASSGGQGWTDTQYF
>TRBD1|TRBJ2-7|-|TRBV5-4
TGTGCCAGCAACCGGGACAGGGGGCTCGACGAGCAGTACTTC
CASNRDRGLDEQYF
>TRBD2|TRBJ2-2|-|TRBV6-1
TGTGCCAGCAGTGCCATAGGGACTAGCAACACCGGGGAGCTGTTTTTT
CASSAIGTSNTGELFF
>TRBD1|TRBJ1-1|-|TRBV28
TGTGCCAGCAGTCCCGGACAGGCTGGGGTAACTGAAGCTTTCTTT
CASSPGQAGVTEAFF
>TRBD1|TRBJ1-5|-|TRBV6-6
TGTGCCACCACAGGGGACAGGGGAGGCAATCAGCCCCAGCATTTT
CATTGDRGGNQPQHF
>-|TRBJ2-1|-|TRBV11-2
TGTGCCAGCAGTCTAGAAGTCTACAATGAGCAGTTCTTC
CASSLEVYNEQFF
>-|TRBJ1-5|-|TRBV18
TGTGCCAGCTCACCTAACAACCAGAATCAGCCCCAGCATTTT
CASSPNNQNQPQHF
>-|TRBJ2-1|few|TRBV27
TGTGCCAGCAGTCCTCGCAGCGAGCCCTACAATGAGCAGTTCTTC
CASSPRSEPYNEQFF
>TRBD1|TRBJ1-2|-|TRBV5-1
TGCGCCAGCAGCGGCCCGGGACAGGAGTACTATGGCTACACCTTC
CASSGPGQEYYGYTF
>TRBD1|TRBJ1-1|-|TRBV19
TGTGCCAGTAGTACTAACAGGGGGCGCGACACTGAAGCTTTCTTT
CASSTNRGRDTEAFF
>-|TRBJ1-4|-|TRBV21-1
TGTGCCAGCAGCAACGGGGGGCAGGGGTGGACTAATGAAAAACTGTTTTTT
CASSNGGQGWTNEKLFF
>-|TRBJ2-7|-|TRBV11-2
TGTGCCAGCAGCCACCCGGGGGTAGGGACCTACGAGCAGTACTTC
CASSHPGVGTYEQYF
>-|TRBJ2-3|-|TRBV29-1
TGCAGCGTTGTAAAGGGGCCTACAGATACGCAGTATTTT
CSVVKGPTDTQYF
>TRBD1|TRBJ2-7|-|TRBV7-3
TGTGCCAGCAGCTTAGGACAGGGGGGCGAGCAGTACTTC
CASSLGQGGEQYF
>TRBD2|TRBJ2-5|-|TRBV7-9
TGTGCCAGCAGCTTCACGATGGGGAGCGGGAGGGAAGAGACCCAGTACTTC
CASSFTMGSGREETQYF
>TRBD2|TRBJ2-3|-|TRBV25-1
TGTGCCAGCAGTGAATCGAACGGGAGGACGCAGTATTTT
CASSESNGRTQYF
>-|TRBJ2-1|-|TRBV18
TGTGCCAGCTCATCCTTTAGTAAAACTTTGGATGAGCAGTTCTTC
CASSSFSKTLDEQFF
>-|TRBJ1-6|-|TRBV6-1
TGTGCCAGCAGTGAAAAGGCCGGACAGCTTGATAATTCACCCCTCCACTTT
CASSEKAGQLDNSPLHF
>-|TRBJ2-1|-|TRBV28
TGTGCCATCCTAGGGGGGGTAAACAATGAGCAGTTCTTC
CAILGGVNNEQFF
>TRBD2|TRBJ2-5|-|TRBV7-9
TGTGCCAGCAGCACACTAGCGGGGCAACAAGAGACCCAGTACTTC
CASSTLAGQQETQYF
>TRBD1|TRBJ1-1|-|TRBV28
TGTGCCAGCAGACGTTCCCCGGGGCAGGGGGGGAACACTGAAGCTTTCTTT
CASRRSPGQGGNTEAFF
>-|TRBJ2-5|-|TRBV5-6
TGTGCCAGCAGCTTAGGGGGTAGCATAGTTCAAGAGACCCAGTACTTC
CASSLGGSIVQETQYF
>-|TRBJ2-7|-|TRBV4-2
TGTGCCAGCAGCCAACATCCCAAGGACTACCCGGCCTACGAGCAGTACTTC
CASSQHPKDYPAYEQYF
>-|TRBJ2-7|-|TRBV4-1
TGCGCCAGCAGCCAAGGCCCCACCCGGGACACATACGAGCAGTACTTC
CASSQGPTRDTYEQYF
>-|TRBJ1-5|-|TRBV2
TGTGCCAGCAGTGAACTCGGGGGTGGCAATCAGCCCCAGCATTTT
CASSELGGGNQPQHF
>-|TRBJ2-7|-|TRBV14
TGTGCCAGCAGCCAAGATGGGACTGGCCGCGAGCAGTACTTC
CASSQDGTGREQYF
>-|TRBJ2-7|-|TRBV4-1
TGCGCCAGCAGCCAAGAGCAGCAGGTCGCCGACGAGCAGTACTTC
CASSQEQQVADEQYF
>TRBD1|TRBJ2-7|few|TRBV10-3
TGTGCCATCAGTACAGGGGTAAAAGGGACCTACGAGCAGTACTTC
CAISTGVKGTYEQYF
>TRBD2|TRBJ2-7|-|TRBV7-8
TGTGCCAGCAGCTTAGAAGGGACTAGCCGGATCTACGAGCAGTACTTC
CASSLEGTSRIYEQYF
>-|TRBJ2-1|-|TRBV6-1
TGTGCCAGCAGTGAAGGGCTAGCTTCCTACAATGAGCAGTTCTTC
CASSEGLASYNEQFF
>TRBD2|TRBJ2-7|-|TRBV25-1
TGTGCCACCTCGGGGAGGGGTCGTACCTACGAGCAGTACTTC
CATSGRGRTYEQYF
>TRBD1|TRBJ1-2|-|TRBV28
TGTGCCAGCAGCCCCGGGGGCGGGACAGGGCACTATGGCTACACCTTC
CASSPGGGTGHYGYTF
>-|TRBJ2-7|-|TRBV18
TGTGCCAGCTCACCTTCGTCGGACAGTTCCTACGAGCAGTACTTC
CASSPSSDSSYEQYF
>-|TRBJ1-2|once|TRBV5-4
TGTGCCAGCAGCTTGAGCGGGGGTTATGGCTACACCTTC
CASSLSGGYGYTF
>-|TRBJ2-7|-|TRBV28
TGTGCCAGCAGTCGTACAGGTCTCTCCTACGAGCAGTACTTC
CASSRTGLSYEQYF
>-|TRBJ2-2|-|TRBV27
TGTGCCAGCAGTTTATATAATATGGGACAGAACACCGGGGAGCTGTTTTTT
CASSLYNMGQNTGELFF
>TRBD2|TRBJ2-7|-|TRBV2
TGTGCCAGCAGGGGGGGGGATTCTACGAAGCAGTACTTC
CASRGGDSTKQYF